The clone carrying this T cell receptor beta chain was picked up a small number of times. What it binds is unknown. Profiled with immunoSEQ multiplex PCR; TCRdb holds only in-frame clones, not every one. The profile shows 11,000 to 15,000 clones, 82% of them singletons. The sample is drawn from a study of lymphopenia after photon versus proton radiotherapy. The germline V gene has CDR1 MNHNS and CDR2 SASEGT. This CDR3 has 14 amino acids. Trimming removed 6 bases at V and 5 bases at J, with 13 bases between. Findings and caveats of the study: Authors raise, but do not show, better survival with proton therapy. In patients who died, overall survival fell as post-nadir TCR diversity dropped more. Photon-treated patients lost naive T cells and TCR diversity; proton-treated stayed stable. Oligoclonal CD8+ Temra expansion after nadir drove photon patients' diversity drop.

The chain recombines TRBV6-1 with TRBJ2-2; tentative D call: TRBD2 (6 bases). The sample was peripheral blood, taken from a patient treated with photon-based radiotherapy. The TCR was taken from a man aged 50 to 60 with gastric cancer. The CDR3 spells CASSLTGGTGELFF. The CDR3 DNA follows: TGTGCCAGCAGCCTGACCGGGGGAACCGGGGAGCTGTTTTTT.